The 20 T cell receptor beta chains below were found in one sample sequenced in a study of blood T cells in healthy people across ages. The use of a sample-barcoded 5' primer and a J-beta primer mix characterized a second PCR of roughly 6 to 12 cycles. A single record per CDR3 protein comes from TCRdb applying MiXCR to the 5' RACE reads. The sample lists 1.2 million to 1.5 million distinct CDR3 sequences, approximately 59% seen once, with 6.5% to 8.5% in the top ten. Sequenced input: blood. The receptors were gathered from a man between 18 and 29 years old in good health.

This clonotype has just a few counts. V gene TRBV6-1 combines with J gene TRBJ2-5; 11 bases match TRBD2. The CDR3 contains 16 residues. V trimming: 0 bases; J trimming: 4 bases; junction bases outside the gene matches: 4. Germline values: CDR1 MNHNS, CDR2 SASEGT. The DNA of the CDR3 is TGTGCCAGCAGTGAAGCCAATAGCGGGGGGGCAGAGACCCAGTACTTC. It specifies CASSEANSGGAETQYF.

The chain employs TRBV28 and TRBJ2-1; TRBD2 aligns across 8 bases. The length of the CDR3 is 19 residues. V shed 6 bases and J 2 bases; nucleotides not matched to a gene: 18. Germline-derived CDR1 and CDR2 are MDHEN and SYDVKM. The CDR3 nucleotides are TGTGCCAGCAGCCCAAATATAGGTGTAGCGGGGTTTCCCTACAATGAGCAGTTCTTC. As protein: CASSPNIGVAGFPYNEQFF.

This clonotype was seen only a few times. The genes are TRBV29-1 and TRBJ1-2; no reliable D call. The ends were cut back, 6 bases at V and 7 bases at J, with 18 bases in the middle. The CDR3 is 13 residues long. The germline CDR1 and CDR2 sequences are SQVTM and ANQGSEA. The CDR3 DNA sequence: TGCAGCGTCATACATGGGTTGACCGGTGGCTACACCTTC. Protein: CSVIHGLTGGYTF.

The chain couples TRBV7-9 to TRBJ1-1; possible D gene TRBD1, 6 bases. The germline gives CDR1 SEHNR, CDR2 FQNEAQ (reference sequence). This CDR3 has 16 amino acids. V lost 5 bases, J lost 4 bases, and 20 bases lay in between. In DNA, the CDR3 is TGTGCCAGCAGCCGCGGCCCTTGGGAGGGGGGCACTGAAGCTTTCTTT. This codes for CASSRGPWEGGTEAFF.

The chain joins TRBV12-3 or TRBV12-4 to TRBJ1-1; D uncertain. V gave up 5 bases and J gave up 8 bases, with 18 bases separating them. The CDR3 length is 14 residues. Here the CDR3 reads CASSPYKTGLEAFF. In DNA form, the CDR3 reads TGTGCCAGCAGTCCATACAAGACTGGGTTGGAAGCTTTCTTT.

The chain's CDR3 is CASSLAVGNNPIVSEQYF. CDR3 coding DNA: TGCGCCAGCAGCTTGGCCGTGGGAAACAATCCAATTGTTTCCGAGCAGTACTTC. V is TRBV5-1 and J is TRBJ2-7; D is undetermined. V lost 0 bases and J lost 6, with 25 bases in between. The CDR3 is 18 amino acids. CDR1 is SGHRS and CDR2 is YFSETQ in the germline V gene. Supplemented by reference TRBV5-1 and TRBJ2-7, the full variable domain reads KAGVTQTPRYLIKTRGQQVTLSCSPISGHRSVSWYQQTPGQGLQFLFEYFSETQRNKGNFPGRFSGRQFSNSRSEMNVSTLELGDSALYLCASSLAVGNNPIVSEQYFGPGTRLTVT.

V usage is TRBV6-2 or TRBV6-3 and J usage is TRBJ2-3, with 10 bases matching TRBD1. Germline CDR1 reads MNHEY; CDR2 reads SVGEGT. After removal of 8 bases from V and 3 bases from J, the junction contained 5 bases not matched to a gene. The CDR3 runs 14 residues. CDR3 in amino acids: CASFGTGVTDTQYF. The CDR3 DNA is TGTGCCAGCTTTGGGACAGGGGTGACAGATACGCAGTATTTT.

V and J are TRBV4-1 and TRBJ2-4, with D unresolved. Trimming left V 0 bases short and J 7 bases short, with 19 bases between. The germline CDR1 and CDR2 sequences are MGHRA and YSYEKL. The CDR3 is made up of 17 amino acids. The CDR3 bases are TGCGCCAGCAGCCAAGATCTTCAAGTGGGTTTTAAGAACATTCAGTACTTC. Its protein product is CASSQDLQVGFKNIQYF.

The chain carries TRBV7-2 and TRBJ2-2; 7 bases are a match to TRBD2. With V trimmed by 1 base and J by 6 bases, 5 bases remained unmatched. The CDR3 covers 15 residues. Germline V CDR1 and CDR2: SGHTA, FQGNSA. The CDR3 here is CASSLDVRGAGELFF. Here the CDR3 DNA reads TGTGCCAGCAGCTTAGATGTTCGGGGGGCCGGGGAGCTGTTTTTT. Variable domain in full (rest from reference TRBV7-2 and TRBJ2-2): GAGVSQSPSNKVTEKGKDVELRCDPISGHTALYWYRQSLGQGLEFLIYFQGNSAPDKSGLPSDRFSAERTGGSVSTLTIQRTQQEDSAVYLCASSLDVRGAGELFFGEGSRLTVL.

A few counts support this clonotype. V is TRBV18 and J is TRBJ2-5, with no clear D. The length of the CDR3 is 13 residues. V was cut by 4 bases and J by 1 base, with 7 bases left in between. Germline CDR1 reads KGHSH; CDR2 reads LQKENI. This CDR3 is CASSRQRQETQYF. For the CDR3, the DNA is TGTGCCAGCTCACGGCAGCGCCAAGAGACCCAGTACTTC.

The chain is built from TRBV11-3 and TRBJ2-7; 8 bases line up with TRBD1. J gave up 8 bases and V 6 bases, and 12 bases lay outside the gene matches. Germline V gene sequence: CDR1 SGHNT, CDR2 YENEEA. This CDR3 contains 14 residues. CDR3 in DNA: TGTGCCAGCAGACCGGGACAGGTCCCTTTTCAGCAGTACTTC. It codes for CASRPGQVPFQQYF.

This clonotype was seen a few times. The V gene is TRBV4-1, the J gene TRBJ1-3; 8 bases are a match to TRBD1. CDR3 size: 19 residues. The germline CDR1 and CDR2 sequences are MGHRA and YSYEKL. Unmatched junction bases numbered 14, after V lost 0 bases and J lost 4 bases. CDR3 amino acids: CASSQESSGQGAFGNTIYF. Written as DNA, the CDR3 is TGCGCCAGCAGCCAAGAATCATCGGGGCAGGGGGCGTTCGGAAACACCATATATTTT.

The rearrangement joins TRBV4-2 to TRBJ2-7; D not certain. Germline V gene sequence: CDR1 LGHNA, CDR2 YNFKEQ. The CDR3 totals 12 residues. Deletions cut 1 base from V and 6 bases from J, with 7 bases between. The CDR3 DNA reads TGTGCCAGCAGCCAAGGAACGAGCGAGCAGTACTTC. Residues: CASSQGTSEQYF.

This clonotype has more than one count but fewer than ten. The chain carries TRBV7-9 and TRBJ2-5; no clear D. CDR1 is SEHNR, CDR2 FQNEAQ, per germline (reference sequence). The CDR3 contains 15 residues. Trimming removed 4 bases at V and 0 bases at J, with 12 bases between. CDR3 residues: CASSSRQGYQETQYF. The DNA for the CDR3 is TGTGCCAGCAGCTCCCGACAAGGGTACCAAGAGACCCAGTACTTC.

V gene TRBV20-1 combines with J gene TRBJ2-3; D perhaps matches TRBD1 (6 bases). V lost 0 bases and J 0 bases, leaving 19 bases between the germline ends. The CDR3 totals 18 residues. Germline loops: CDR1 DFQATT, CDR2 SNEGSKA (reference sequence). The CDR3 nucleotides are TGCAGTGCTAGAGATCCCAGCGAAAAGAGGGGGAGCACAGATACGCAGTATTTT. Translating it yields CSARDPSEKRGSTDTQYF.

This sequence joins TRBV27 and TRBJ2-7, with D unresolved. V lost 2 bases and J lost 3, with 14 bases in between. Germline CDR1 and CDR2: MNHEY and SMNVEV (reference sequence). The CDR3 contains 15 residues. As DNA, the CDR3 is TGTGCCAGCAGTTTAGAACCCCGGCAGAGCTACGAGCAGTACTTC. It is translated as CASSLEPRQSYEQYF.

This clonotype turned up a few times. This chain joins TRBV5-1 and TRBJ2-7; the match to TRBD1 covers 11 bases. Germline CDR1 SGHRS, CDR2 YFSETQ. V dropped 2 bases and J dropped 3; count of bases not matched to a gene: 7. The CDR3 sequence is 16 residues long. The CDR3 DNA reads TGCGCCAGCAGCTTAACCGGGACAGGGGGTATCTACGAGCAGTACTTC. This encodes CASSLTGTGGIYEQYF.

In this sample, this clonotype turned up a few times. The CDR3 DNA reads TGCAGCGTTCGGGGCCTCACCCCTACATCCGAGCAGTACTTC. This codes for CSVRGLTPTSEQYF. V and J are TRBV29-1 and TRBJ2-7; D possibly uses TRBD1 or TRBD2 (5 bases each). The V end lost 5 bases, the J end lost 6 bases, and 20 bases lay between the germline ends. The CDR3 runs to 14 residues. The germline CDR1 and CDR2 sequences are SQVTM and ANQGSEA.

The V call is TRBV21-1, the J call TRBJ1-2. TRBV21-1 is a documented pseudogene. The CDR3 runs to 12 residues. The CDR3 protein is CASSNERSGYTF. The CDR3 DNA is TGTGCCAGCAGCAATGAGAGGAGCGGCTACACCTTC.

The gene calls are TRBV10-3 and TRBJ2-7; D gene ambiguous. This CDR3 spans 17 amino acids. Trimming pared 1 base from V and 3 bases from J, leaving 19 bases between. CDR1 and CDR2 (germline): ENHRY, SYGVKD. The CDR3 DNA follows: TGTGCCATCAGTGAGTTAGGTGGCGTCTACTACTACTACGAGCAGTACTTC. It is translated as CAISELGGVYYYYEQYF.